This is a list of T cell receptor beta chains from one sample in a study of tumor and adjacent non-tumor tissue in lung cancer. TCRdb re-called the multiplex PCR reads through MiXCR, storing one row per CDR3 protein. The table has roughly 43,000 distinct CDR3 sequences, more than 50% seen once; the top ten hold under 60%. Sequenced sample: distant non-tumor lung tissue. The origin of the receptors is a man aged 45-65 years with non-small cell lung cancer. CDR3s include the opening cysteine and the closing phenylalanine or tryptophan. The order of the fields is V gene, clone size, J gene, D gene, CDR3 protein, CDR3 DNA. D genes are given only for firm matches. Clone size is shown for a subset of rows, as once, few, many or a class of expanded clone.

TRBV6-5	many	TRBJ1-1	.	CASSYGGTNTEAFF	TGTGCCAGCAGTTACGGGGGGACAAACACTGAAGCTTTCTTT
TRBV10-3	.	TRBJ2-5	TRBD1	CATSQDRDGETQYF	TGTGCCACCTCACAGGACAGGGATGGGGAGACTCAGTACTTC
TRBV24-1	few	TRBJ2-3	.	CAVGGLNTDTQYF	TGTGCCGTAGGAGGTCTCAACACAGATACGCAGTATTTT
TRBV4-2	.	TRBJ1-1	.	CASSQERYLTEDFF	TGTGCCAGCAGCCAAGAGCGCTACCTCACTGAAGATTTCTTT
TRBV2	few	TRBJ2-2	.	CASSDRAVGELFF	TGTGCCAGCAGTGATCGGGCTGTCGGGGAGCTGTTTTTT
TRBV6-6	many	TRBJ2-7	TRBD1	CASSYAQGILYF	TGTGCCAGCAGTTACGCACAGGGGATCCTGTACTTC
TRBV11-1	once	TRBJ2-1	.	CVSSSRGGGSYNEQFF	TGTGTCAGCAGTTCCCGGGGAGGAGGCTCCTACAATGAGCAGTTCTTC
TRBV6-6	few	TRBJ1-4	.	CASSPVGAGSEKLFF	TGTGCCAGCAGTCCAGTGGGGGCAGGGAGTGAAAAACTGTTTTTT
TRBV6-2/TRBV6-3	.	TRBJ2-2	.	CACEGDTGELFF	TGTGCCTGCGAAGGGGACACTGGGGAGCTGTTTTTT
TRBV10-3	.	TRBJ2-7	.	CAISEKGRGYGQYF	TGTGCCATCAGTGAAAAAGGACGGGGCTACGGGCAGTACTTC
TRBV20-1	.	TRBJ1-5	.	CSATTLSGTTTPGPQHF	TGCAGTGCTACTACCCTTTCCGGGACAACTACTCCGGGGCCCCAGCATTTT
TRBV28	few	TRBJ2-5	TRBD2	CASSLRVAGPETQYF	TGTGCCAGCAGTTTAAGGGTAGCGGGCCCAGAGACCCAGTACTTC
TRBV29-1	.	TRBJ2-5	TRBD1	CSVTGTEQETQYF	TGCAGCGTTACCGGGACAGAGCAAGAGACCCAGTACTTC
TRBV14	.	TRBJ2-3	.	CASGQVVSRDTQYF	TGTGCCAGCGGCCAAGTTGTCTCCAGAGATACGCAGTATTTT
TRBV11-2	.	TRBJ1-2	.	CAISSNGRLDLANYGYTF	TGTGCCATCAGCTCAAACGGTCGCCTGGATTTAGCTAACTATGGCTACACCTTC
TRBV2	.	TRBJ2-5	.	CASGVTRAQETQYF	TGTGCCAGCGGGGTTACGAGGGCTCAAGAGACCCAGTACTTC
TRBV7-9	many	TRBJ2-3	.	CASSLVDVGVGTDTQYF	TGTGCCAGCAGCTTGGTCGACGTGGGAGTCGGCACAGATACGCAGTATTTT
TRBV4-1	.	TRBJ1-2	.	CASSQAGTTDHSYGYTF	TGCGCCAGTAGCCAGGCAGGGACGACCGACCATAGCTATGGCTACACCTTC
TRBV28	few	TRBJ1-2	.	CASTLIGYVYTF	TGTGCCAGCACTTTGATTGGTTATGTCTACACCTTC
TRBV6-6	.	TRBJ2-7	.	CASSKGTRGKYEEYF	TGTGCCAGCAGTAAAGGGACAAGGGGAAAGTACGAGGAGTACTTC
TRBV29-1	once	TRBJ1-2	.	CSVLWTGTEGYTF	TGCAGCGTGTTGTGGACGGGAACCGAGGGCTACACCTTC
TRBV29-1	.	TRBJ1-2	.	CSIEQNYDYTF	TGCAGCATTGAGCAAAACTATGACTACACCTTC
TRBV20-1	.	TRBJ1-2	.	CSATSRARYGYTF	TGCAGTGCCACCAGTCGGGCCCGCTATGGCTACACCTTC
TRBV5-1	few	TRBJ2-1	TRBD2	CASSPWVAGDYEQFF	TGCGCCAGCAGCCCCTGGGTAGCGGGAGACTATGAGCAGTTCTTC
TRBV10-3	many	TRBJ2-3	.	CAIQASTDTQYF	TGTGCCATCCAGGCGAGCACAGATACGCAGTATTTT
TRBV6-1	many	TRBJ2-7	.	CASSTGSTYEQYF	TGTGCCAGCAGTACGGGTAGCACCTACGAGCAGTACTTC